This T cell receptor beta chain was recorded in a study of early T cells in non-severe SARS-CoV-2 infection. Overall study: Sequencing of unsorted whole blood was done on bulk RNA, leaving chains unpaired. Broader study findings: A preference for anti-spike CD8 responses marked VDJdb matching, which missed private and CD4 specificities.

Individual cDNA molecules were tagged with unique molecular identifiers, the study reported. TCRdb reprocessed the 5' RACE reads with MiXCR, giving one entry per CDR3 protein. Seen here are fewer than 65,000 distinct CDR3 sequences, 5.9% observed once, and the top ten hold about 3.4%. This clonotype was picked up many times. The antigen remains unidentified. Germline CDR1 MNHEY, CDR2 SMNVEV (reference sequence). This CDR3 region has 13 residues. The V end was cut by 6 bases, the J end by 4 bases, with 12 bases between. This sequence was found in an adult who was a healthcare worker with PCR-confirmed SARS-CoV-2 infection or an uninfected control (not recorded which). This specimen was whole blood, taken at baseline. The J gene is TRBJ1-2, the V gene TRBV27; D gene ambiguous. CDR3 nucleotides: TGTGCCAGCAGCTCGTCAATCCTCTATGGCTACACCTTC. Translation: CASSSSILYGYTF.